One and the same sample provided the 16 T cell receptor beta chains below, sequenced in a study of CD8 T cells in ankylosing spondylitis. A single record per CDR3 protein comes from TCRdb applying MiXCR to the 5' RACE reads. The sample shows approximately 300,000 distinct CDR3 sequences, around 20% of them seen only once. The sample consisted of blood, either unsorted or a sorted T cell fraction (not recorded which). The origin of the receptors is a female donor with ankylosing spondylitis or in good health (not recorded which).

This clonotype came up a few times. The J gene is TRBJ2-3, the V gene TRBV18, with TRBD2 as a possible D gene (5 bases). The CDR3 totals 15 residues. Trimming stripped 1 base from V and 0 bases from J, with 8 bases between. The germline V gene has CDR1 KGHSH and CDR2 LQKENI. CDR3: CASSPLATSTDTQYF. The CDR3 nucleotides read TGTGCCAGCTCACCACTAGCGACTAGCACAGATACGCAGTATTTT.

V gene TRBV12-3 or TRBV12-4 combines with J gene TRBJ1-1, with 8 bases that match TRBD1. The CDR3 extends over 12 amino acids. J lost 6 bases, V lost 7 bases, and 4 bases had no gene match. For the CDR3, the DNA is TGTGCCAGCACCCGGGACAGGCCTGAAGCTTTCTTT. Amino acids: CASTRDRPEAFF.

CDR3 sequence: CASSQRDTAKNIQYF. In DNA, the CDR3 is TGCGCCAGCAGTCAACGGGACACCGCCAAAAACATTCAGTACTTC. This chain connects TRBV23-1 to TRBJ2-4, with D possibly being TRBD1 (6 bases). TRBV23-1 is treated as an ORF (open reading frame) with a function not yet certain. Trimming cost V 2 bases and J 1 base, with 9 bases left between them. The CDR3 is 15 amino acids.

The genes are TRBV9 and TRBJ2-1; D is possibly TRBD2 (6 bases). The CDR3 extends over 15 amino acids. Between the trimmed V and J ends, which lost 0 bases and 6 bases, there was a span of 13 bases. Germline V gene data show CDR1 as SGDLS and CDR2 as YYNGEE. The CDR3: CASSVAVTRTNEQFF. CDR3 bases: TGTGCCAGCAGCGTAGCGGTGACTAGGACCAATGAGCAGTTCTTC.

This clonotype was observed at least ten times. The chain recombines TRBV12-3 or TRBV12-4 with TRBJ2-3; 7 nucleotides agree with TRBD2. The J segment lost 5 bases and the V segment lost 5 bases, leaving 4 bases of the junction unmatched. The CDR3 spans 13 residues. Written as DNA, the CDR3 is TGTGCCAGCAGTCCTGGGGGGGGAGATACGCAGTATTTT. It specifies CASSPGGGDTQYF.

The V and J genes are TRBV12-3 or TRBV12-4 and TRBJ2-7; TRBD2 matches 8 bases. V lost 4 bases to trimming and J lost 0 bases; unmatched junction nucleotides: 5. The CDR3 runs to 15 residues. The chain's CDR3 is CASSSGLVGSYEQYF. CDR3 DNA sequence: TGTGCCAGCAGTTCGGGACTAGTGGGCTCCTACGAGCAGTACTTC.

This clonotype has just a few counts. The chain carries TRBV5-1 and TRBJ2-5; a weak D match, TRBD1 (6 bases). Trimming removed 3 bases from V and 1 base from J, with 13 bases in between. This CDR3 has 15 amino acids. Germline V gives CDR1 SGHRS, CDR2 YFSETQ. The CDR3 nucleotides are TGCGCCAGCAGCTATAGGACAGCCCGCCAAGAGACCCAGTACTTC. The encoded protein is CASSYRTARQETQYF.

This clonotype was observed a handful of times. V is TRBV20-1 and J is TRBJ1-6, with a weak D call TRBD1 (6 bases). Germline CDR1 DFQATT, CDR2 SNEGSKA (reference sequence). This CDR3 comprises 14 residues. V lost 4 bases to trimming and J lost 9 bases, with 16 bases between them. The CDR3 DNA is TGCAGTGCTACAGTCGGGGGCGCCCCTTCACCCCTCCACTTT. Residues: CSATVGGAPSPLHF.

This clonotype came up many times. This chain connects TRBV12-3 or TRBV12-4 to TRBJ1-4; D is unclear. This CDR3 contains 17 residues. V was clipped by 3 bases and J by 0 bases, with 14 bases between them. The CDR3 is CASSFGRGPATNEKLFF. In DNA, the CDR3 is TGTGCCAGCAGTTTCGGACGCGGTCCCGCAACTAATGAAAAACTGTTTTTT.

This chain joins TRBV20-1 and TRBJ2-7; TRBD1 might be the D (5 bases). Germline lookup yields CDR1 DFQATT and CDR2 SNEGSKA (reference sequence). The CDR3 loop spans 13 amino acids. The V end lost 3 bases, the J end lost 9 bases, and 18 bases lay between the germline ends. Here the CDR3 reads CSARVQGNIGQYF. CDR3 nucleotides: TGCAGTGCTAGGGTCCAGGGAAATATCGGGCAGTACTTC.

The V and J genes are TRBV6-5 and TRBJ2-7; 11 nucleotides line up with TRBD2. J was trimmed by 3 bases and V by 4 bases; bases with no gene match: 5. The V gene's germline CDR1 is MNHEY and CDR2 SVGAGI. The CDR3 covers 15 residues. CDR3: CASSSSLAGDYEQYF. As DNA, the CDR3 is TGTGCCAGCAGTTCCTCACTAGCGGGAGACTACGAGCAGTACTTC.

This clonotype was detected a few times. CDR3 sequence: CASSQDRRYEQYF. The CDR3 DNA is TGTGCCAGCAGCCAAGATAGGCGTTACGAGCAGTACTTC. The chain employs TRBV4-2 and TRBJ2-7; no clear D gene. Germline CDR1 and CDR2: LGHNA and YNFKEQ. This CDR3 is built from 13 residues. V lost 0 bases, J lost 4 bases, and 7 bases lay in between.

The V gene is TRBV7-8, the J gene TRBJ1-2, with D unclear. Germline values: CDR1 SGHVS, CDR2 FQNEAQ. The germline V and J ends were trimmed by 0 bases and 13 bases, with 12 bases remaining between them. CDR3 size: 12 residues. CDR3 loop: CASSLAAEGSTF. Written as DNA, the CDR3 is TGTGCCAGCAGCTTAGCGGCGGAGGGTAGCACCTTC.

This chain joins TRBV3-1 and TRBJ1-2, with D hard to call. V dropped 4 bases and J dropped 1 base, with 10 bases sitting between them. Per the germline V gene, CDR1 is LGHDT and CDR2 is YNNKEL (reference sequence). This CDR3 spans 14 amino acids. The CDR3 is CASSPTTGNYGYTF. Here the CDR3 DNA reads TGTGCCAGCAGCCCCACGACGGGTAACTATGGCTACACCTTC.

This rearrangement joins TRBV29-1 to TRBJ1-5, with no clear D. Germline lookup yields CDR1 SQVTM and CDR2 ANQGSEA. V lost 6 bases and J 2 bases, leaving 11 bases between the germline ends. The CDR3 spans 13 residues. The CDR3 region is CSVGQKGNQPQHF. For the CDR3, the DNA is TGCAGCGTCGGTCAGAAAGGCAATCAGCCCCAGCATTTT.

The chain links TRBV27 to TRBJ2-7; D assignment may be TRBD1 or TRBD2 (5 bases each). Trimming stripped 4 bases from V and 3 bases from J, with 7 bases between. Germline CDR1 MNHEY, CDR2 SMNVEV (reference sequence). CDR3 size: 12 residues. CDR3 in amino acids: CASSWDGYEQYF. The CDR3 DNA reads TGTGCCAGCAGTTGGGACGGCTACGAGCAGTACTTC.